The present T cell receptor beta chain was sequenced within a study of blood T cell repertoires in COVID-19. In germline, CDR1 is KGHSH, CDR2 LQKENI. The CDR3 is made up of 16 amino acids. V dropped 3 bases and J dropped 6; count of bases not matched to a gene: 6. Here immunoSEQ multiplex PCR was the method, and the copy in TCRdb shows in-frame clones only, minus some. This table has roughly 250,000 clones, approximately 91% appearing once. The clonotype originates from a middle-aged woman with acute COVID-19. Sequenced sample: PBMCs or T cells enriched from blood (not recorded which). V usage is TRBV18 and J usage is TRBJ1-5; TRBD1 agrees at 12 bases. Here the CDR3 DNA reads TGTGCCAGCTCACCTGCGGGACAGGGGGCAGTTCAGCCCCAGCATTTT. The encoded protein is CASSPAGQGAVQPQHF. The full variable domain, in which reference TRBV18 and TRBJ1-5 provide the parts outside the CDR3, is NAGVMQNPRHLVRRRGQEARLRCSPMKGHSHVYWYRQLPEEGLKFMVYLQKENIIDESGMPKERFSAEFPKEGPSILRIQQVVRGDSAAYFCASSPAGQGAVQPQHFGDGTRLSIL.